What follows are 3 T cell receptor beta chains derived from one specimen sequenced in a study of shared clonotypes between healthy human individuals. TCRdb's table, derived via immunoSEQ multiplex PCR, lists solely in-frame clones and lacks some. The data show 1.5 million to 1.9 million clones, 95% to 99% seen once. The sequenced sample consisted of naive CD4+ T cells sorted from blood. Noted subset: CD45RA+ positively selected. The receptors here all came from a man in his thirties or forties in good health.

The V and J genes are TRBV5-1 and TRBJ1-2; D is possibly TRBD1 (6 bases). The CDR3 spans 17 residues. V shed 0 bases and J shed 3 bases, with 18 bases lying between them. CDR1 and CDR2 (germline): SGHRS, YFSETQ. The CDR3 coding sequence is TGCGCCAGCAGCTTGGTGGTCGGGGGCAGGGTTGACTATGGCTACACCTTC. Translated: CASSLVVGGRVDYGYTF.

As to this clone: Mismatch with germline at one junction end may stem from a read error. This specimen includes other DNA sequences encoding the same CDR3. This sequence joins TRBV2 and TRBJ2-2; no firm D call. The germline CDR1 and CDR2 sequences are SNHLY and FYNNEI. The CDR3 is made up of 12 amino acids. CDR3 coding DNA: TGTGCCAGCACTGAAAACACCGGGGAGCTGTTTTTT. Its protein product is CASTENTGELFF.

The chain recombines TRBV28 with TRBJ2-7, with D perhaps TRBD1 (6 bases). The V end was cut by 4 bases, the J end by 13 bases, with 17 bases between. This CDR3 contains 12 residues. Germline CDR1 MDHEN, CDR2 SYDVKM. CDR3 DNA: TGTGCCAGCAGTTCCGCCGGGACACCAAAATACTTC. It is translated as CASSSAGTPKYF. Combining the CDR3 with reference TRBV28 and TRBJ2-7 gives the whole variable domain DVKVTQSSRYLVKRTGEKVFLECVQDMDHENMFWYRQDPGLGLRLIYFSYDVKMKEKGDIPEGYSVSREKKERFSLILESASTNQTSMYLCASSSAGTPKYFGPGTRLTVT.